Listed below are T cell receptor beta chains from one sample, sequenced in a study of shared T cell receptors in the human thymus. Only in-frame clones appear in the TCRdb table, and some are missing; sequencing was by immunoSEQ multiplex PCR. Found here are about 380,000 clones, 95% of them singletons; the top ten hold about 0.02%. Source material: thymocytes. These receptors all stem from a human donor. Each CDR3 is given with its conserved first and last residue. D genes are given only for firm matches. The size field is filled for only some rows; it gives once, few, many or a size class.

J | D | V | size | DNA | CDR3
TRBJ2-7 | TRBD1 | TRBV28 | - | TGTGCCAGCCGGGGACAGGGGGCATGGGTGTACGAGCAGTACTTC | CASRGQGAWVYEQYF
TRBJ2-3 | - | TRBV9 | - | TGTGCCAGCAGCGTAGCCTGGGGGGTGTGGTATACGCAGTATTTT | CASSVAWGVWYTQYF
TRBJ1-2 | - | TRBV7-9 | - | TGTGCCAGCAGCCCCCGAGTGGCCTCGCAGTACTATGGCTACACCTTC | CASSPRVASQYYGYTF
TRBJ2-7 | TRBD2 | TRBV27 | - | TGTGCCAGCAGTTCCCTAGCGGGAGAAGCCATATACGAGCAGTACTTC | CASSSLAGEAIYEQYF
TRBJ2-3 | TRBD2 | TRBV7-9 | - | TGTGCCAGCAGCCAGGAACCGGGACTAGTGGATTTGGCTACGCAGTATTTT | CASSQEPGLVDLATQYF
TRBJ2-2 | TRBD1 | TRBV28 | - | TGTGCCAGCAGTTACAGGGGGCCATGCACCGGGGAGCTGTTTTTT | CASSYRGPCTGELFF
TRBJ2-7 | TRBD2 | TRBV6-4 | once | TGTGCCAGCAGTCACAGGGGCGGGAGGGTAGGCGAGCAGTACTTC | CASSHRGGRVGEQYF
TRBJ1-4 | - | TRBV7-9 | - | TGTGCCAGCAGCTTAAGCAGGAGGGGCGAAAAACTGTTTTTT | CASSLSRRGEKLFF
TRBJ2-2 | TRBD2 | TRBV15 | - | TGTGCCACCAGCAGAGATCCCCTGGGCAGGGAGGGGACCGGGGAGCTGTTTTTT | CATSRDPLGREGTGELFF
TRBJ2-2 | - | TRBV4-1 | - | TGCGCCAGCAGCCCTTCCACCGGGGAGCTGTTTTTT | CASSPSTGELFF
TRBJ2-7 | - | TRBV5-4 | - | TGCGCCAGCAGCGATAAAGCGGCTCCCTTCTACGAGCAGTACTTC | CASSDKAAPFYEQYF
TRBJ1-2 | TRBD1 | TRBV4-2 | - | TGTGCCAGCAGCCAAGATAAGGGGGCGCGTGGCTACACCTTC | CASSQDKGARGYTF
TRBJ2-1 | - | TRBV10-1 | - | TGCGCCAGCAGTTTGTCAGGGGATTACAATGAGCAGTTCTTC | CASSLSGDYNEQFF
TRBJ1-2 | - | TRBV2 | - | TGTGCCAGCAGTGAGGGAGTTCGGGCCCGAGACTATGGCTACACCTTC | CASSEGVRARDYGYTF
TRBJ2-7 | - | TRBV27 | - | TGTGCCAGCAGAACTCAACGTTCAGTAGACGAGCAGTACTTC | CASRTQRSVDEQYF
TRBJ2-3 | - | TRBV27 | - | TGTGCCAGCAGTTTGGGAGATACGCAGTATTTT | CASSLGDTQYF
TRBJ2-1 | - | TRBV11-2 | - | TGTGCCAGCAGCTTTTTACAGGGTTTAGCTTACAATGAGCAGTTCTTC | CASSFLQGLAYNEQFF
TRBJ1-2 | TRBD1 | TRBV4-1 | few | TGCGCCAGCAGCCCGGCCGGGACAGGAATACATGGCTACACCTTC | CASSPAGTGIHGYTF
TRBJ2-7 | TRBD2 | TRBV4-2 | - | TGTGCCAGCAGCCAGCTCCCGACTAGCGGGAATGGACTAAGCTACGAGCAGTACTTC | CASSQLPTSGNGLSYEQYF
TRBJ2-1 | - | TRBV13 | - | TGTGCCAGCAGCCTACCACTCCAGGGGCCCTCCTACAATGAGCAGTTCTTC | CASSLPLQGPSYNEQFF
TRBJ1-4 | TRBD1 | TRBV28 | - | TGTGCCAGCAGTTTTGGGACAGGGACAACTAATGAAAAACTGTTTTTT | CASSFGTGTTNEKLFF
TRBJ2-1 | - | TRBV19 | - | TGTGCCAGTAGTCACCTAATGGACGCAGGAAAGGATGAGCAGTTCTTC | CASSHLMDAGKDEQFF
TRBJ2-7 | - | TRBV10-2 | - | TGCGCCAGCAGTGATTTAAGGACCTACGAGCAGTACTTC | CASSDLRTYEQYF
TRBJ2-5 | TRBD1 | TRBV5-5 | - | TGTGCCAGCAGCTATGCGACAGGGCCTCCTCAAGAGACCCAGTACTTC | CASSYATGPPQETQYF
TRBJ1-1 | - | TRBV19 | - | TGTGCCAGTAGTATACTGGGCATGTGGGCTTTCTTT | CASSILGMWAFF
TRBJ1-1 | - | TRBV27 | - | TGTGCCAGCAGTTTATCATCGGGGGGAACTGAAGCTTTCTTT | CASSLSSGGTEAFF
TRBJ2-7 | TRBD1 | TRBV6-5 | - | TGTGCCAGCAGTTACCCCGGACAGGGCTCCCACGAGCAGTACTTC | CASSYPGQGSHEQYF
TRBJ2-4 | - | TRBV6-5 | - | TGTGCCAGCAGTTACTCCTCCGGAACAGGGAAAAACATTCAGTACTTC | CASSYSSGTGKNIQYF
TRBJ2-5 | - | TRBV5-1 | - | TGCGCCAGCAGCCTCGGAGGCCCCGCGACCCAAGAGACCCAGTACTTC | CASSLGGPATQETQYF
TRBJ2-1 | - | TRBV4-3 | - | TGCGCCAGCAGCCAACAACTTAGGGGACGGAGGGACAATGAGCAGTTCTTC | CASSQQLRGRRDNEQFF
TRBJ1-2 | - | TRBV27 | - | TGTGCCAGCAGTTTAGTGAGTCGCGGGGTCGGGAACTATGGCTACACCTTC | CASSLVSRGVGNYGYTF
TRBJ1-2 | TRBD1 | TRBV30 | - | TGTGCCTGGACAGGGGACAGGGTCTTCTATGGCTACACCTTC | CAWTGDRVFYGYTF
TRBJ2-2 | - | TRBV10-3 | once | TGTGCCATATATAATCCCCGGGACCCCACCGGGGAGCTGTTTTTT | CAIYNPRDPTGELFF
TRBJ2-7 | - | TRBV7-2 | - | TGTGCCAGCAGCTCCCTACAGGGAGGCTACGAGCAGTACTTC | CASSSLQGGYEQYF
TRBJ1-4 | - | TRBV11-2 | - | TGTGCCAGCCGCATGGACACTCCCCAGGAAAAACTGTTTTTT | CASRMDTPQEKLFF
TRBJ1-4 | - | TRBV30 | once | TGTGCCTGGAGTGTACATATCCGGGCCCCCAATGAAAAACTGTTTTTT | CAWSVHIRAPNEKLFF
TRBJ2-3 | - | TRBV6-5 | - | TGTGCGCTATTCGCAAGTATTACCTTT | CALFASITF
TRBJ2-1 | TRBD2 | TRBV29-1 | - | TGCAGCGTTGGCCCGACTAGCGGGAGGAGCGGTTTAAGGGATGAGCAGTTCTTC | CSVGPTSGRSGLRDEQFF
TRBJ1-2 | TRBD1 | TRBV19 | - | TGTGCCAGTAGTATCCGGACAGGAAAACACTATGGCTACACCTTC | CASSIRTGKHYGYTF
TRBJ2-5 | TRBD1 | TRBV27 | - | TGTGCCAGCAGACCCTGGACAGGGGGGGAGACCCAGTACTTC | CASRPWTGGETQYF
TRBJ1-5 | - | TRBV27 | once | TGTGCCAGCAGTCCCAGTGGTCAGGGATTGGAAAACAATCAGCCCCAGCATTTT | CASSPSGQGLENNQPQHF
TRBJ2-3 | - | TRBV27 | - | TGTGCCAGCAGTTTATCGGCAGATACGCAGTATTTT | CASSLSADTQYF
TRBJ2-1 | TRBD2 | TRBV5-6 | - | TGTGCCAGCAGCTCTGAGACTAGCCGGATTTACAATGAGCAGTTCTTC | CASSSETSRIYNEQFF
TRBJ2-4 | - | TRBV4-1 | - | TGCGCCAGCAGCCTACCGGGATCGGACATTCAGTACTTC | CASSLPGSDIQYF
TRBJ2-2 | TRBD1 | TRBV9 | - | TGTGCCAGCAGCGATCGATCCGGGACAGGTGACACCGGGGAGCTGTTTTTT | CASSDRSGTGDTGELFF
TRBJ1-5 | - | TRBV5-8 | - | TGTGCCAGCAGCCGAGGGGCAGATAATCAGCCCCAGCATTTT | CASSRGADNQPQHF